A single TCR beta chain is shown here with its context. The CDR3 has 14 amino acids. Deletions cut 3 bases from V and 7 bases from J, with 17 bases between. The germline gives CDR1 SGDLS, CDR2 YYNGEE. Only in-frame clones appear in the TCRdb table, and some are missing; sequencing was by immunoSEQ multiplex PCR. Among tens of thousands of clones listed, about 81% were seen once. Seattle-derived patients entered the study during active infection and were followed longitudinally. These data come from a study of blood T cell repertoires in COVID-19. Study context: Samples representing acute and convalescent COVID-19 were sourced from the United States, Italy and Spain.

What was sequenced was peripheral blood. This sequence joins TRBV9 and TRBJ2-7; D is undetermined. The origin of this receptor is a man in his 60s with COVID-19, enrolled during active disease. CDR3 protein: CASSETALWREQYF. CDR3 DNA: TGTGCCAGCAGCGAAACCGCCCTTTGGCGGGAGCAGTACTTC.